The rows below give T cell receptor beta chains drawn from one sample of a study of blood T cells in healthy people across ages. TCRdb independently ran MiXCR on the 5' RACE reads; one entry per CDR3 protein. The table has more than 650,000 distinct CDR3 sequences, roughly 50% seen once. Sequencing was carried out using blood. The receptors stem from a man aged 80 or over in good health. Each CDR3 is given with its conserved first and last residue. D genes are given only for firm matches. The listing skips clone size in some rows; elsewhere it reads once, few, many or a size class.

J | size | D | V | DNA | CDR3
TRBJ2-3 | - | - | TRBV7-2 | TGTGCCAGCAGCCCTTTTCAGCACAGATACGCGTATTTT | CASSPFQHRYAYF
TRBJ1-2 | - | - | TRBV29-1 | TGCAGCGTTGAAGGAGGGGCCGGTGGCTACACCTTC | CSVEGGAGGYTF
TRBJ2-7 | - | - | TRBV12-5 | TGTGCTAGTGGTTTGGTAAAATCCCCCAGGGACGAGCAGTACTTC | CASGLVKSPRDEQYF
TRBJ2-5 | - | TRBD2 | TRBV10-1 | TGCGCCAGCAGTGGTAGCGGGAGTGAGACCCAGTACTTC | CASSGSGSETQYF
TRBJ2-3 | few | - | TRBV11-2 | TGTGCCAGCAGTCCTCGGAAGGTGGGATACGCGTATTTT | CASSPRKVGYAYF
TRBJ2-7 | few | TRBD2 | TRBV10-3 | TGTGCCATCAGTGAGTCGATTCTAGCGGCAACCTACGAGCAGTACTTC | CAISESILAATYEQYF
TRBJ2-7 | - | - | TRBV13 | TGTGCCAGCAGCTTCCGGACAGCTGGGGGGTACGAGCAGTACTTC | CASSFRTAGGYEQYF
TRBJ2-4 | many | - | TRBV7-2 | TGTGCCAGCAGCGGCCGACTAGGACCAAACATTCAGTACTTC | CASSGRLGPNIQYF
TRBJ1-5 | - | TRBD1 | TRBV6-1 | TGTGCCAGCAGTATCCGGGACAGTATCAATCAGCCCCAGCATTTT | CASSIRDSINQPQHF
TRBJ2-7 | - | TRBD1 | TRBV5-1 | TGCGCCAGCAGCCTAGTGACAGGGCCCCTACGTTACGAGCAGTACTTC | CASSLVTGPLRYEQYF
TRBJ1-2 | - | - | TRBV3-1 | TGTGCCAGCAGCCCCCGGGGAGAGGGGAACTATGGCTACACCTTC | CASSPRGEGNYGYTF
TRBJ2-7 | - | TRBD2 | TRBV20-1 | TGCAGTGCTCAGACTAGCGGGAAAGGCGAGCAGTACTTC | CSAQTSGKGEQYF
TRBJ1-2 | - | - | TRBV6-6 | TGTGCCAGCACTCAGGGTTTTGGTGGCTACACCTTC | CASTQGFGGYTF
TRBJ2-3 | - | TRBD1 | TRBV20-1 | TGCAGTGCTGATTCGGACAGGGCAGATACGCAGTATTTT | CSADSDRADTQYF
TRBJ2-3 | few | - | TRBV20-1 | TGCAGTGCTACTACGGGCGACCAGAGATACGCGTATTTT | CSATTGDQRYAYF
TRBJ1-1 | - | TRBD1 | TRBV7-2 | TGTGCCAGCAGCTTTTACAGGGGTGAGGACACTGAAGCTTTCTTT | CASSFYRGEDTEAFF
TRBJ2-7 | few | TRBD1 | TRBV7-2 | TGTGCCAGCAGCTCCAGGGGGCGTTACGAGCAGTACTTC | CASSSRGRYEQYF
TRBJ1-1 | - | - | TRBV7-2 | TGTGCCAGCAGCCCAAGGCCTCCGGTCAACACTGAAGCTTTCTTT | CASSPRPPVNTEAFF
TRBJ1-2 | - | TRBD1 | TRBV29-1 | TGCAGCGTACCGACAGGGGTAGGCAACTATGGCTACACCTTC | CSVPTGVGNYGYTF
TRBJ2-7 | - | TRBD1 | TRBV25-1 | TGTGCCAGCAGTGAAGGACAGGGGGTCTACGAGCAGTACTTC | CASSEGQGVYEQYF
TRBJ2-4 | - | - | TRBV10-3 | TGTGCCATCAGTGAGCAGCGTCCCCCCCCTGAAAAAGAGTACTTC | CAISEQRPPPEKEYF
TRBJ1-1 | - | - | TRBV13 | TGTGCCAGCAGCCCTCGGAGGTCGACTGAAGCTTTCTTT | CASSPRRSTEAFF
TRBJ2-6 | - | - | TRBV12-3/TRBV12-4 | TGTGCCAGCAGTCCCACTCGGGTGGTCTCTGGGGCCAACGTCCTGACTTTC | CASSPTRVVSGANVLTF
TRBJ2-3 | few | - | TRBV5-6 | TGTGCCAGCAGCTTGGCCGGCGGCGCAGATACGCAGTATTTT | CASSLAGGADTQYF
TRBJ1-2 | - | - | TRBV29-1 | TGCAGCGTTTTAAAGGGAGGGGGCTACACCTTC | CSVLKGGGYTF
TRBJ2-7 | once | TRBD1 | TRBV27 | TGTGCCAGCAGCAGGGACAGGGGGGCCTCGGGGGCTTACGAGCAGTACTTC | CASSRDRGASGAYEQYF
TRBJ1-4 | few | TRBD1 | TRBV6-6 | TGTGCCAGCAGCTCGGACAGGGCAACTAATGAAAAACTGTTTTTT | CASSSDRATNEKLFF
TRBJ2-7 | - | - | TRBV20-1 | TGCAGTGCTAGAGATCTACGGGGGAGGCCCTACGGCGATGAGCAGTACTTC | CSARDLRGRPYGDEQYF
TRBJ1-5 | few | - | TRBV24-1 | TGTGCCACCAGTGATGGCGGGCCTCAGCCCCAGCATTTT | CATSDGGPQPQHF
TRBJ2-7 | few | TRBD2 | TRBV29-1 | TGCAGCGTGGGAGTCAGCGGGAGGGCCGACGAGCAGTACTTC | CSVGVSGRADEQYF
TRBJ2-1 | - | - | TRBV6-1 | TGTGCCAGCAGTGAAAATGGGCAGGCTATCCCCAATGAGCAGTTCTTC | CASSENGQAIPNEQFF
TRBJ2-5 | - | TRBD2 | TRBV10-3 | TGTGCCATCAGTCGGGGGGGAGGGTCCCTGGCGGCCCAGTACTTC | CAISRGGGSLAAQYF
TRBJ2-3 | - | TRBD2 | TRBV2 | TGTGCCAGCATCAAAACTAGCGGGAGATTCAGATACGCGTATTTT | CASIKTSGRFRYAYF
TRBJ2-1 | - | - | TRBV15 | TGTGCCACCAGCAGAGACCCCAATGAGCAGTTCTTC | CATSRDPNEQFF
TRBJ1-5 | - | - | TRBV27 | TGTGCCACCAGGGGTATCCCGAGCAATCAGCCCCAGCATTTT | CATRGIPSNQPQHF
TRBJ2-1 | - | TRBD2 | TRBV29-1 | TGCAGCGGTAGACTAGCGGGAGGCCCCAACAATGAGCAGTTCTTC | CSGRLAGGPNNEQFF
TRBJ2-7 | - | - | TRBV7-2 | TGTGCCAGCAGCCAGGCGGGCGGGACATACTACGAGCAGTACTTC | CASSQAGGTYYEQYF
TRBJ2-1 | - | TRBD2 | TRBV12-3/TRBV12-4 | TGTGCCAGCAGTAGCGGGAGTCAATACAATCAGCAGTTCTTC | CASSSGSQYNQQFF
TRBJ2-1 | once | TRBD2 | TRBV27 | TGTGCCAGCAGTCTCCTCGGACTAGCGGGAGATCTCGGCAATGAGCAGTTCTTC | CASSLLGLAGDLGNEQFF
TRBJ2-1 | - | - | TRBV9 | TGTGCCAGCAGCGTCCTAAACAATGAGCAGTTCTTC | CASSVLNNEQFF
TRBJ2-7 | few | TRBD2 | TRBV6-2/TRBV6-3 | TGTGCCAGCAGTCGGACTAGCGGGAGACCCGAGCAGTACTTC | CASSRTSGRPEQYF
TRBJ2-7 | - | - | TRBV20-1 | TGCAGTGCTAGGGACGGCAGTACCTACGAGCAGTACTTC | CSARDGSTYEQYF
TRBJ2-1 | - | TRBD2 | TRBV29-1 | TGCAGCGTGGGGACTAGCGGGAAGTGGCAGTTCTTC | CSVGTSGKWQFF
TRBJ1-2 | - | TRBD1 | TRBV30 | TGTGCCTGGACCACGACAGGGTCTACTAACTATGGCTACACCTTC | CAWTTTGSTNYGYTF
TRBJ2-7 | few | TRBD1 | TRBV25-1 | TGTGCCAGCCGCGGACAGGAGTCCGACGAGCAGTACTTC | CASRGQESDEQYF
TRBJ2-7 | - | - | TRBV15 | TGTGCCACCAGCAGAGGTGGGGGACCCTACGAGCAGTACTTC | CATSRGGGPYEQYF
TRBJ1-6 | few | - | TRBV7-9 | TGTGCCAGCAGCTTTTCGGGGACTATTTCACCCCTCCACTTT | CASSFSGTISPLHF
TRBJ2-7 | few | - | TRBV5-1 | TGCGCCAGCAGCCCTCTACAGGTTTCCTACGAGCAGTACTTC | CASSPLQVSYEQYF